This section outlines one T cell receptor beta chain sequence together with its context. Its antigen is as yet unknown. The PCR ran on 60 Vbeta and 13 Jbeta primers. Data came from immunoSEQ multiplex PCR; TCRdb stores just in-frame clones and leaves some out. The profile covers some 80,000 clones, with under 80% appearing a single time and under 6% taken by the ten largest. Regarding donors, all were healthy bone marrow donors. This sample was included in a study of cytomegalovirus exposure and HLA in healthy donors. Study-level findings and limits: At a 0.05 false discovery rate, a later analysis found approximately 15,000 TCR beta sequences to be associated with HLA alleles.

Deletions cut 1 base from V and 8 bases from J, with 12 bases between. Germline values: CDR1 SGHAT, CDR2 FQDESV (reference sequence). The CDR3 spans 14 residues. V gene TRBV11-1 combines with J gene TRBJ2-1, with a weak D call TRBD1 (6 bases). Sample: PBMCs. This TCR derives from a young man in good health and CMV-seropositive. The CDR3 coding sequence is TGTGCCAGCAGCTTAGTTGGGGGCCACTATGAGCAGTTCTTC. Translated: CASSLVGGHYEQFF.